The next 26 T cell receptor beta chains were all read from a single sample in a study of blood T cell repertoires in COVID-19. The protocol was immunoSEQ multiplex PCR, while the TCRdb copy is restricted to in-frame clones and leaves out a portion. The data show approximately 90,000 clones, with approximately 80% seen just once and around 29% held by the top ten. The sample was peripheral blood. Every receptor here comes from a woman older than 75 with active or convalescent COVID-19.

The chain couples TRBV19 to TRBJ1-2; a weak D match, TRBD1 (5 bases). The V gene's germline CDR1 is LNHDA and CDR2 SQIVND (reference sequence). The CDR3 extends over 13 amino acids. Between the trimmed V and J ends, which lost 4 bases and 8 bases, there was a span of 14 bases. The CDR3 DNA reads TGTGCCAGTAGTAGGTCTTTATGGGGCGGCTACACCTTC. Protein sequence: CASSRSLWGGYTF.

The rearrangement uses TRBV7-2 and TRBJ1-4; D is undetermined. The germline CDR1 and CDR2 sequences are SGHTA and FQGNSA. V was pared by 4 bases and J by 0 bases, with 6 bases between. The CDR3 consists of 14 residues. For the CDR3, the DNA is TGTGCCAGCAGCTCTAGTGCAACTAATGAAAAACTGTTTTTT. It specifies CASSSSATNEKLFF.

The V and J genes are TRBV29-1 and TRBJ1-2; D uncertain. Trimming left V 3 bases short and J 7 bases short, with 12 bases between. The CDR3 contains 12 residues. The germline CDR1 and CDR2 sequences are SQVTM and ANQGSEA. CDR3 in DNA: TGCAGCGTTGAGGGCCGGGGAGTTGGCTACACCTTC. Its protein is CSVEGRGVGYTF.

The chain is built from TRBV11-3 and TRBJ2-7; TRBD1 might be the D (5 bases). CDR3 length: 14 residues. From germline, CDR1 is SGHNT and CDR2 YENEEA. V shed 6 bases and J shed 2 bases, with 14 bases lying between them. DNA of the CDR3: TGTGCCAGCAGTAGTGTGCAGGGCCCCTACGAGCAGTACTTC. Protein sequence: CASSSVQGPYEQYF.

V usage is TRBV24-1 and J usage is TRBJ2-7; D might be TRBD1 (5 bases). Germline assignment: CDR1 KGHDR and CDR2 SFDVKD. The CDR3 covers 12 residues. V lost 5 bases to trimming and J lost 3 bases, with 7 bases between them. CDR3: CATSGQNYEQYF. For the CDR3, the DNA is TGTGCCACCAGTGGACAGAACTACGAGCAGTACTTC.

Only a few counts were recorded for this clone. J is TRBJ2-2 and V is TRBV7-2, with 9 bases identical to TRBD2. V lost 1 base to trimming and J lost 7 bases; unmatched junction nucleotides: 7. The CDR3 has 16 amino acids. CDR1 and CDR2 from the germline V gene are SGHTA and FQGNSA. The DNA for the CDR3 is TGTGCCAGCAGCTTAGGCCGCGGGGGGGCCGTCGGGGAGCTGTTTTTT. It yields the protein CASSLGRGGAVGELFF. Drawing the rest from reference TRBV7-2 and TRBJ2-2, the complete variable domain is GAGVSQSPSNKVTEKGKDVELRCDPISGHTALYWYRQSLGQGLEFLIYFQGNSAPDKSGLPSDRFSAERTGGSVSTLTIQRTQQEDSAVYLCASSLGRGGAVGELFFGEGSRLTVL.

The chain joins TRBV7-9 to TRBJ2-1; 13 bases map to TRBD2. Trimming removed 1 base from V and 8 bases from J; junction bases left unmatched: 8. The length of the CDR3 is 17 residues. Per germline, CDR1 SEHNR and CDR2 FQNEAQ (reference sequence). The CDR3 region is CASSLGLAGGNRDEQFF. CDR3 bases: TGTGCCAGCAGCTTAGGACTAGCGGGGGGCAATAGGGATGAGCAGTTCTTC.

Details on this clone: This may stem from a read error, because a much larger clone lies one nucleotide away. The chain combines TRBV28 with TRBJ1-2; 8 nucleotides match TRBD1. This CDR3 has 13 residues. The V segment lost 8 bases and the J segment 3 bases; nucleotides outside the gene matches: 5. Germline values: CDR1 MDHEN, CDR2 SYDVKM. CDR3 bases: TGTGCCAGCGGTAGGACAGGGTACTATGGCTACACCTTC. Its translation is CASGRTGYYGYTF.

The genes are TRBV29-1 and TRBJ2-5, with 8 bases that match TRBD2. Germline assignment: CDR1 SQVTM and CDR2 ANQGSEA. This CDR3 region has 16 residues. V shed 3 bases, J shed 2 bases, and the junction held 11 bases outside the gene matches. This CDR3 reads CSVELRYQREQETQYF. Written as DNA, the CDR3 is TGCAGCGTTGAGCTTCGCTACCAGCGGGAGCAAGAGACCCAGTACTTC.

This chain uses TRBV7-3 with TRBJ2-7, with 14 bases identical to TRBD2. Germline V gives CDR1 SGHTA, CDR2 FQGTGA. This CDR3 comprises 13 residues. With 11 bases clipped from V and 6 bases from J, the junction kept 6 bases outside the gene matches. CDR3 amino acids: CAGEGLAGGEQYF. CDR3 sequence (DNA): TGTGCCGGCGAAGGACTAGCGGGAGGCGAGCAGTACTTC.

The chain is built from TRBV7-2 and TRBJ1-3, with 8 positions matching TRBD1. Germline V gene data show CDR1 as SGHTA and CDR2 as FQGNSA. Trimming removed 6 bases from V and 1 base from J; junction bases left unmatched: 14. This CDR3 has 18 amino acids. CDR3 protein: CASRPSGGSIWSGNTIYF. The CDR3 region has the DNA TGTGCCAGCAGACCATCAGGGGGCAGTATTTGGTCTGGAAACACCATATATTTT.

The chain joins TRBV27 to TRBJ2-1, with TRBD1 matching 7 bases. CDR1 and CDR2 (germline): MNHEY, SMNVEV (reference sequence). Trimming cost V 5 bases and J 4 bases; bases outside gene matches: 8. This CDR3 has 15 residues. The CDR3 here is CASSPGTVSYNEQFF. The CDR3 bases are TGTGCCAGCAGTCCAGGGACAGTTTCTTACAATGAGCAGTTCTTC.

This sequence joins TRBV18 and TRBJ1-4; no firm D call. This CDR3 contains 15 residues. The V gene lost 0 bases and the J gene lost 5 bases, with 10 bases spanning the gap. Germline loops: CDR1 KGHSH, CDR2 LQKENI. The CDR3 sequence is CASSPPAAENEKLFF. In DNA, the CDR3 is TGTGCCAGCTCACCACCTGCGGCAGAGAATGAAAAACTGTTTTTT. The full variable domain, completed using reference TRBV18 and TRBJ1-4, is NAGVMQNPRHLVRRRGQEARLRCSPMKGHSHVYWYRQLPEEGLKFMVYLQKENIIDESGMPKERFSAEFPKEGPSILRIQQVVRGDSAAYFCASSPPAAENEKLFFGSGTQLSVL.

The sample holds one count of this clone. The rearrangement joins TRBV3-1 (or the pseudogene TRBV3-2) to TRBJ2-1; tentatively, D is TRBD2 (6 bases). Germline CDR1 reads LGHDT; CDR2 reads YNNKEL (reference sequence). There are 17 residues in the CDR3. V gave up 0 bases and J gave up 3 bases, with 15 bases separating them. CDR3 protein: CASSQDVAEGIYNEQFF. The CDR3 DNA is TGTGCCAGCAGCCAAGATGTAGCGGAGGGCATCTACAATGAGCAGTTCTTC.

V is TRBV11-3 and J is TRBJ2-2; no clear D gene. Germline V gives CDR1 SGHNT, CDR2 YENEEA. V shed 5 bases and J shed 3 bases, with 10 bases lying between them. There are 14 residues in the CDR3. In DNA, the CDR3 is TGTGCCAGCAGCCCGCGGCCGGACACCGGGGAGCTGTTTTTT. This translates into CASSPRPDTGELFF. Together with reference TRBV11-3 and TRBJ2-2, the CDR3 gives the full variable domain: EAGVVQSPRYKIIEKKQPVAFWCNPISGHNTLYWYLQNLGQGPELLIRYENEEAVDDSQLPKDRFSAERLKGVDSTLKIQPAELGDSAVYLCASSPRPDTGELFFGEGSRLTVL.

V is TRBV27 and J is TRBJ1-1, with a tentative D call TRBD1 (5 bases). Germline values: CDR1 MNHEY, CDR2 SMNVEV (reference sequence). This CDR3 is 16 amino acids long. V was cut by 6 bases and J by 4 bases, with 21 bases left in between. CDR3 coding DNA: TGTGCCAGCAGATCTTTCGGCGGAGGGACTTTCACTGAAGCTTTCTTT. This sequence encodes CASRSFGGGTFTEAFF.

The chain joins TRBV7-2 to TRBJ2-2, with D perhaps TRBD1 (6 bases). The CDR3 contains 14 residues. Germline lookup yields CDR1 SGHTA and CDR2 FQGNSA. V lost 4 bases, J lost 8 bases, and 14 bases lay in between. CDR3 in amino acids: CASSSQGRSGELFF. CDR3 in DNA: TGTGCCAGCAGCTCACAGGGACGATCGGGGGAGCTGTTTTTT.

The genes are TRBV5-1 and TRBJ2-3; a weak D match, TRBD1 (5 bases). This CDR3 comprises 16 residues. The germline V gene has CDR1 SGHRS and CDR2 YFSETQ. With 4 bases removed from V and 2 bases from J, the gap between germline ends came to 17 bases. The CDR3 coding sequence is TGCGCCAGCAGCCCCCGTTTACAGGCTAACACAGATACGCAGTATTTT. This encodes CASSPRLQANTDTQYF.

The sample holds one count of this clone. This chain uses TRBV4-1 with TRBJ2-1; 9 positions match TRBD2. The germline CDR1 and CDR2 sequences are MGHRA and YSYEKL. V gave up 1 base and J gave up 7 bases; unmatched junction bases: 11. This CDR3 has 17 amino acids. The CDR3, as DNA: TGCGCCAGCAGCCAAGGGGGAGGTAGCGGGAGAGGGAATGAGCAGTTCTTC. It is translated as CASSQGGGSGRGNEQFF.

The rearrangement uses TRBV6-1 and TRBJ2-1; 11 bases align to TRBD2. Germline lookup yields CDR1 MNHNS and CDR2 SASEGT. The CDR3 loop spans 18 amino acids. Trimming at V came to 4 bases and at J to 0 bases, leaving 8 bases not matched to a gene. The CDR3 DNA is TGTGCCAGCAGTGCAATGCCTAGCGGGGGGTTCTCCTACAATGAGCAGTTCTTC. It translates to CASSAMPSGGFSYNEQFF.

This clone was detected once. This sequence joins TRBV5-1 and TRBJ2-5; D is possibly TRBD2 (6 bases). The CDR3 totals 12 residues. CDR1 and CDR2 from the germline V gene are SGHRS and YFSETQ. The ends were cut back, 8 bases at V and 2 bases at J, with 10 bases in the middle. DNA of the CDR3: TGCGCCAGTGGCGGGGAACAAGAGACCCAGTACTTC. It codes for CASGGEQETQYF.

The V call is TRBV3-1 (or the pseudogene TRBV3-2), the J call TRBJ1-1; TRBD1 might be the D (6 bases). This CDR3 has 14 amino acids. Trimming cost V 6 bases and J 4 bases, with 15 bases left between them. CDR1 and CDR2 (germline): LGHDT, YNNKEL (reference sequence). The CDR3 DNA follows: TGTGCCAGCAGTCAACAGGGATTCGGCACTGAAGCTTTCTTT. The encoded protein is CASSQQGFGTEAFF.

The chain employs TRBV6-1 and TRBJ1-1; possibly TRBD1 for D (6 bases). This CDR3 is built from 16 residues. V lost 3 bases and J 4 bases, leaving 18 bases between the germline ends. In germline, CDR1 is MNHNS, CDR2 SASEGT. CDR3 in DNA: TGTGCCAGCAGTGAGCGAACGGGGGGCTCTTCCACTGAAGCTTTCTTT. Translation gives CASSERTGGSSTEAFF.

The chain couples TRBV6-2 or TRBV6-3 to TRBJ1-3, with 7 bases identical to TRBD1. J gave up 6 bases and V 0 bases, and 2 bases lay outside the gene matches. CDR3 length equals 14 residues. Germline assignment: CDR1 MNHEY and CDR2 SVGEGT. The CDR3 spells CASSYSGTENTIYF. The CDR3 bases are TGTGCCAGCAGTTACTCCGGGACAGAAAACACCATATATTTT.

This clone was recorded a few times. V usage is TRBV30 and J usage is TRBJ1-2; D ambiguous. The V gene lost 5 bases and the J gene lost 4 bases, with 14 bases spanning the gap. The germline V gene encodes CDR1 GTSNPN and CDR2 SVGIG (reference sequence). The CDR3 contains 13 residues. The CDR3 sequence is CAWSQVEGYGYTF. The DNA of the CDR3 is TGTGCCTGGTCCCAAGTAGAGGGCTATGGCTACACCTTC.

The V gene is TRBV7-8, the J gene TRBJ1-5; D remains unclear. CDR1 SGHVS and CDR2 FQNEAQ come from the germline V gene. CDR3 length: 14 residues. V lost 2 bases and J 2 bases, leaving 7 bases between the germline ends. Here the CDR3 DNA reads TGTGCCAGCAGCTTAAATCGGGGCAATCAGCCCCAGCATTTT. The encoded protein is CASSLNRGNQPQHF.